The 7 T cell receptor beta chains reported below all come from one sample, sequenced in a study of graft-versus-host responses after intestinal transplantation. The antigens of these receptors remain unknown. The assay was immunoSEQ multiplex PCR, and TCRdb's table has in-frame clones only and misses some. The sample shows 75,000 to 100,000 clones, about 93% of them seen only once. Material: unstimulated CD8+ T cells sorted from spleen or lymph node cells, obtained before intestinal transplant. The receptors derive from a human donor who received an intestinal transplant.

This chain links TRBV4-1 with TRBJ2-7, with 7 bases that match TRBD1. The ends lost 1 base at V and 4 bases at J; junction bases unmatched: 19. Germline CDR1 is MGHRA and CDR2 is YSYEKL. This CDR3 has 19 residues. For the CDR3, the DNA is TGCGCCAGCAGCCAAGGGCCGCCGAGGGCAACAGGGGACGCTTACGAGCAGTACTTC. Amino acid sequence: CASSQGPPRATGDAYEQYF.

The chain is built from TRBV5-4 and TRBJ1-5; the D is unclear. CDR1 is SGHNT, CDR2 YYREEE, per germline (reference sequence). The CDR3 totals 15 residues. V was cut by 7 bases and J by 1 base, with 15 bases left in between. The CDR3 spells CASGLGPGSNQPQHF. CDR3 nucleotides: TGTGCCAGCGGCCTAGGTCCCGGAAGCAATCAGCCCCAGCATTTT. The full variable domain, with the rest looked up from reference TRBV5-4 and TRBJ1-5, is ETGVTQSPTHLIKTRGQQVTLRCSSQSGHNTVSWYQQALGQGPQFIFQYYREEENGRGNFPPRFSGLQFPNYSSELNVNALELDDSALYLCASGLGPGSNQPQHFGDGTRLSIL.

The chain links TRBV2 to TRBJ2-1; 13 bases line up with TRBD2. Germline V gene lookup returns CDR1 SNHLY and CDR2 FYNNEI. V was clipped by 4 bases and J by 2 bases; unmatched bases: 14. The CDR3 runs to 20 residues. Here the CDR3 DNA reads TGTGCCAGCAGTGGAACCGGGACTAGCGGGATCCTAACGACCTACAATGAGCAGTTCTTC. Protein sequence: CASSGTGTSGILTTYNEQFF.

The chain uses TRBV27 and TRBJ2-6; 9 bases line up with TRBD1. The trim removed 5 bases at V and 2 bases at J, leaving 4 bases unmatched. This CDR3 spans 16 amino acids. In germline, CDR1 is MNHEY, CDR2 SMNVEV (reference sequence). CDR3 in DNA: TGTGCCAGCAGTGCAACAGGGGGCGCTGGGGCCAACGTCCTGACTTTC. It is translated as CASSATGGAGANVLTF.

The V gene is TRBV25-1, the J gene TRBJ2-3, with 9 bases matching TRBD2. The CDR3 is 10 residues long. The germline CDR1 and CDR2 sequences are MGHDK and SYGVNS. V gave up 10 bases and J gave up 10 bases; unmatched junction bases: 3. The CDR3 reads CATRGGAQYF. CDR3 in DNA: TGTGCCACCCGCGGGGGGGCGCAGTATTTT.

CDR3 nucleotide sequence: TGCAGCGTTGAAACTTCCCGGGATGTTTTCTCCTACAATGAGCAGTTCTTC. Protein: CSVETSRDVFSYNEQFF. The V gene is TRBV29-1, the J gene TRBJ2-1, with D possibly being TRBD2 (5 bases). V shed 2 bases and J shed 0 bases, with 17 bases lying between them. The CDR3 is made up of 17 amino acids. CDR1 and CDR2 (germline): SQVTM, ANQGSEA.

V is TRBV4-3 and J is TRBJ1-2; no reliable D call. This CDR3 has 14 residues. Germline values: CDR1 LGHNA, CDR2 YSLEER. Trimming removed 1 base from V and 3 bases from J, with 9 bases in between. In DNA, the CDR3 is TGCGCCAGCAGCCAAGTGGGAGTAGACTATGGCTACACCTTC. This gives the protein CASSQVGVDYGYTF.